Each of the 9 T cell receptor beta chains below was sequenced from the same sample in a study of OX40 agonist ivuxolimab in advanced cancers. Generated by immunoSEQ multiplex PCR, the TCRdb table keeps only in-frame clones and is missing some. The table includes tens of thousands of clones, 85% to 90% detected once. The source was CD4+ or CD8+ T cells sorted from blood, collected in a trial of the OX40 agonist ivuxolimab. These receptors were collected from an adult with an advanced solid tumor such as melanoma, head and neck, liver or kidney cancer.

The CDR3 coding sequence is TGTGCCAGTTCCGGGACAGGGAAATTTAGTGGCTACACCTTC. It codes for CASSGTGKFSGYTF. The chain is built from TRBV2 and TRBJ1-2, with 9 bases identical to TRBD1. Germline V gene lookup returns CDR1 SNHLY and CDR2 FYNNEI. The ends lost 9 bases at V and 7 bases at J; junction bases unmatched: 12. The CDR3 contains 14 residues. Filled out from reference TRBV2 and TRBJ1-2, the complete variable domain reads EPEVTQTPSHQVTQMGQEVILRCVPISNHLYFYWYRQILGQKVEFLVSFYNNEISEKSEIFDDQFSVERPDGSNFTLKIRSTKLEDSAMYFCASSGTGKFSGYTFGSGTRLTVV.

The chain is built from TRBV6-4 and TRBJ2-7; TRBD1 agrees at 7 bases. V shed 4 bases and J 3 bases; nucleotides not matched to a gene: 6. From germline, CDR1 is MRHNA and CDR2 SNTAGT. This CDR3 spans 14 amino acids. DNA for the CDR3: TGTGCCAGCAGTGTGATGGCAGGGGGCTACGAGCAGTACTTC. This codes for CASSVMAGGYEQYF.

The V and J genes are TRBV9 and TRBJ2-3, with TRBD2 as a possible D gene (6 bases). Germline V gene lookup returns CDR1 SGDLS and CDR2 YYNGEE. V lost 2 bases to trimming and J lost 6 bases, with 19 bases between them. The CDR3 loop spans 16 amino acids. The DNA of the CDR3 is TGTGCCAGCAGCGTGACCGGGACTCCCTCAAGGGATACGCAGTATTTT. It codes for CASSVTGTPSRDTQYF.

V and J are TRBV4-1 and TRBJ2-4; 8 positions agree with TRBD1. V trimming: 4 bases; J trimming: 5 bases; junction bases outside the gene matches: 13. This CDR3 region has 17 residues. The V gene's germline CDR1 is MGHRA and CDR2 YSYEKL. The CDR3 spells CASSRFPGGRTENIQYF. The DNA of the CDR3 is TGCGCCAGCAGCCGGTTTCCAGGGGGCCGTACCGAAAACATTCAGTACTTC.

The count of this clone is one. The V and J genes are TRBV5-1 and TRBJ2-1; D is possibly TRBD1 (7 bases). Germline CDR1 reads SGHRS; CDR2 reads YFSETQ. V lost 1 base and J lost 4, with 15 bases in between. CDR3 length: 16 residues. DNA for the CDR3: TGCGCCAGCAGCTTGTTCCCGGCAGGGGGGTACAATGAGCAGTTCTTC. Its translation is CASSLFPAGGYNEQFF. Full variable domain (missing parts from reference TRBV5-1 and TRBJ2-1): KAGVTQTPRYLIKTRGQQVTLSCSPISGHRSVSWYQQTPGQGLQFLFEYFSETQRNKGNFPGRFSGRQFSNSRSEMNVSTLELGDSALYLCASSLFPAGGYNEQFFGPGTRLTVL.

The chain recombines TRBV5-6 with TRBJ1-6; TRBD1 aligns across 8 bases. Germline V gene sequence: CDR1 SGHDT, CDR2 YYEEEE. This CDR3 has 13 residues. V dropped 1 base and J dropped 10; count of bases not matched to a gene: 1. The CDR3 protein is CASSLNRGSPLHF. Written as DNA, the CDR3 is TGTGCCAGCAGCTTGAACAGGGGGTCACCCCTCCACTTT.

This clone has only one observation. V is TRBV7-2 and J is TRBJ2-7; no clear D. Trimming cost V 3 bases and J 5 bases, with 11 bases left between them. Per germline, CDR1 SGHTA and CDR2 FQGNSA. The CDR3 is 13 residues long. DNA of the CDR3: TGTGCCAGCAGCTTGGAAAGGGTCGACGAGCAGTACTTC. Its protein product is CASSLERVDEQYF.

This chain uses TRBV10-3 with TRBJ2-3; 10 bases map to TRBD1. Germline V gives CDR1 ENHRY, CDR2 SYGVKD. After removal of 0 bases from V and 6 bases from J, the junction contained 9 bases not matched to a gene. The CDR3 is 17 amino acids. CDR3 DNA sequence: TGTGCCATCAGTGAGTCGTTGACAGGGGGCATTGGTGATACGCAGTATTTT. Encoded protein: CAISESLTGGIGDTQYF.

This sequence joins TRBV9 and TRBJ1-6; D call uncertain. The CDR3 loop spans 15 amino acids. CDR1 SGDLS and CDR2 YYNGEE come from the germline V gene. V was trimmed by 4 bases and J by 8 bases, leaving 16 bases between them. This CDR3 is CASSSFEGAHSPLHF. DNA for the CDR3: TGTGCCAGCAGCTCCTTCGAGGGCGCACATTCACCCCTCCACTTT.